The 9 T cell receptor beta chains below come from one sample, sequenced in a study of blood T cells in healthy people across ages. The use of a sample-barcoded 5' primer and a J-beta primer mix characterized a second PCR of roughly 7 to 11 cycles. TCRdb re-derived calls from the 5' RACE reads in MiXCR, one entry per CDR3 protein. This table holds hundreds of thousands of distinct CDR3 sequences, around 43% found once. Sequencing was carried out using blood. The receptor source for this set is an older man in good health.

This chain connects TRBV7-6 to TRBJ2-3, with 9 bases fitting TRBD1. This CDR3 contains 17 residues. Germline V CDR1 and CDR2: SGHVS, FNYEAQ. V trimming: 5 bases; J trimming: 0 bases; junction bases outside the gene matches: 9. The chain's CDR3 is CASSPRPGQGSTDTQYF. DNA for the CDR3: TGTGCCAGCAGCCCGCGCCCGGGACAGGGAAGCACAGATACGCAGTATTTT.

The gene calls are TRBV9 and TRBJ2-4; D is possibly TRBD1 (6 bases). The CDR3 spans 15 residues. Germline V gene data show CDR1 as SGDLS and CDR2 as YYNGEE. With 0 bases removed from V and 5 bases from J, the gap between germline ends came to 12 bases. The CDR3 sequence is CASSVAGRGENIQYF. CDR3 coding DNA: TGTGCCAGCAGCGTAGCGGGCAGGGGCGAAAACATTCAGTACTTC. Filled out from reference TRBV9 and TRBJ2-4, the complete variable domain reads DSGVTQTPKHLITATGQRVTLRCSPRSGDLSVYWYQQSLDQGLQFLIQYYNGEERAKGNILERFSAQQFPDLHSELNLSSLELGDSALYFCASSVAGRGENIQYFGAGTRLSVL.

The chain employs TRBV12-3 or TRBV12-4 and TRBJ1-2; 7 nucleotides line up with TRBD1. J lost 8 bases, V lost 8 bases, and 8 bases had no gene match. The CDR3 is 12 residues long. CDR3 region: CASGVTGDGYTF. The CDR3 DNA reads TGTGCCAGCGGTGTCACAGGGGACGGCTACACCTTC.

This clonotype was picked up many times. The chain recombines TRBV30 with TRBJ2-3, with D perhaps matching TRBD2 (6 bases). The CDR3 is 13 amino acids. Germline V CDR1 and CDR2: GTSNPN, SVGIG (reference sequence). V lost 4 bases, J lost 2 bases, and 10 bases lay in between. The DNA of the CDR3 is TGTGCCTGGACGGAGGGGCCCACAGATACGCAGTATTTT. This sequence encodes CAWTEGPTDTQYF.

This clonotype was counted many times. The chain is built from TRBV3-1 and TRBJ2-1, with TRBD1 matching 8 bases. The germline gives CDR1 LGHDT, CDR2 YNNKEL (reference sequence). V was pared by 4 bases and J by 1 base, with 3 bases of the junction left unmatched. This CDR3 has 15 residues. The CDR3 region has the DNA TGTGCCAGCAGCCCTAACAGGGGGTCCTACAATGAGCAGTTCTTC. Residues: CASSPNRGSYNEQFF.

Here the CDR3 reads CAISDASSYEQYF. The CDR3 nucleotides read TGTGCCATCTCAGACGCCAGCTCCTACGAGCAGTACTTC. This rearrangement joins TRBV6-2 or TRBV6-3 to TRBJ2-7; D is ambiguous. V was pared by 10 bases and J by 0 bases, with 13 bases between. CDR1 MNHEY and CDR2 SVGEGT come from the germline V gene. The length of the CDR3 is 13 residues.

This clonotype was seen only once. The V gene is TRBV12-3 or TRBV12-4, the J gene TRBJ2-1; D remains unclear. Trimming pared 4 bases from V and 1 base from J, leaving 8 bases between. CDR3 length: 14 residues. The CDR3 DNA reads TGTGCCAGCAGTTACAGCGAATCCTACAATGAGCAGTTCTTC. Its protein product is CASSYSESYNEQFF.

The chain recombines TRBV3-1 with TRBJ1-2, with D unclear. V lost 6 bases and J lost 4, with 18 bases in between. Germline V gives CDR1 LGHDT, CDR2 YNNKEL (reference sequence). This CDR3 is 15 amino acids long. The CDR3 is CASRDGRALVYGYTF. In nucleotides, the CDR3 is TGTGCCAGCAGGGATGGCCGGGCCCTGGTCTATGGCTACACCTTC.

A remark on this clonotype: Given a much more abundant clone one base away, this may be a read error. V gene TRBV4-2 combines with J gene TRBJ1-2; TRBD1 agrees at 9 bases. The V gene's germline CDR1 is LGHNA and CDR2 YNFKEQ. Trimming took 4 bases from V and 0 from J; bases not matched to a gene: 9. This CDR3 region has 17 residues. In DNA, the CDR3 is TGTGCCAGCAGCCGAGATAGTAGGACAGGGGCTAACTATGGCTACACCTTC. It specifies CASSRDSRTGANYGYTF.